The 5 T cell receptor beta chains below all came from one sample that was sequenced in a study of cytomegalovirus exposure and HLA in healthy donors. Use of 60 Vbeta and 13 Jbeta primers characterized the PCR. Repertoires were generated with immunoSEQ multiplex PCR, while TCRdb's copy carries only in-frame clones and drops some. The sample has roughly 180,000 clones; 82% are singletons. The sequencing input was PBMCs. The source of these receptors is a man in his forties in good health and CMV-seronegative.

This clone showed up just a few times. The CDR3 here is CASGHDQGGYGYTF. CDR3 nucleotide sequence: TGTGCTAGTGGCCATGACCAGGGAGGCTATGGCTACACCTTC. V is TRBV12-5 and J is TRBJ1-2, with D tentatively TRBD1 (5 bases). Germline lookup yields CDR1 LGHNT and CDR2 FRNRAP. Trimming pared 6 bases from V and 4 bases from J, leaving 15 bases between. CDR3 length: 14 amino acids.

This sequence joins TRBV28 and TRBJ1-1, with TRBD1 identical over 9 bases. The CDR3 spans 13 residues. Looked up from germline, CDR1 is MDHEN and CDR2 is SYDVKM. Unmatched junction bases numbered 6, after V lost 4 bases and J lost 9 bases. DNA of the CDR3: TGTGCCAGCAGTTCGGGGACAGGGACTAAAGCTTTCTTT. Encoded protein: CASSSGTGTKAFF.

The chain couples TRBV30 to TRBJ1-2; D remains unclear. There are 14 residues in the CDR3. The V gene's germline CDR1 is GTSNPN and CDR2 SVGIG (reference sequence). With 1 base removed from V and 4 bases from J, the gap between germline ends came to 13 bases. CDR3 DNA sequence: TGTGCCTGGAGTGCTCCGGGTAGTGGCTATGGCTACACCTTC. Its protein product is CAWSAPGSGYGYTF. Looking up the rest from reference TRBV30 and TRBJ1-2 gives the full variable domain: SQTIHQWPATLVQPVGSPLSLECTVEGTSNPNLYWYRQAAGRGLQLLFYSVGIGQISSEVPQNLSASRPQDRQFILSSKKLLLSDSGFYLCAWSAPGSGYGYTFGSGTRLTVV.

This rearrangement joins TRBV28 to TRBJ2-4; TRBD1 matches 7 bases. J was trimmed by 13 bases and V by 1 base; bases with no gene match: 10. The CDR3 has 14 amino acids. CDR1 MDHEN and CDR2 SYDVKM come from the germline V gene. This CDR3 is CASSLSDRTVGQYF. CDR3 DNA sequence: TGTGCCAGCAGTTTATCGGACAGGACGGTCGGGCAGTACTTC.

The gene calls are TRBV30 and TRBJ1-3; D remains unclear. The germline CDR1 and CDR2 sequences are GTSNPN and SVGIG (reference sequence). Trimming took 2 bases from V and 1 from J, leaving 6 bases between them. The CDR3 totals 13 residues. DNA for the CDR3: TGTGCCTGGAGTCGGGGTTCTGGAAACACCATATATTTT. Translated: CAWSRGSGNTIYF. Based on the CDR3 plus reference TRBV30 and TRBJ1-3, the full variable domain is SQTIHQWPATLVQPVGSPLSLECTVEGTSNPNLYWYRQAAGRGLQLLFYSVGIGQISSEVPQNLSASRPQDRQFILSSKKLLLSDSGFYLCAWSRGSGNTIYFGEGSWLTVV.